The clone carrying this T cell receptor beta chain was found a few times. Its antigen remains unidentified. The CDR3 sequence is 14 residues long. The V gene's germline CDR1 is SNHLY and CDR2 FYNNEI. V lost 6 bases to trimming and J lost 6 bases, with 14 bases between them. Every bit of the isolated RNA underwent reverse transcription, so sequencing read expressed TCRB transcripts. Naive, central memory and regulatory T cell samples yielded around 3.5 million reads on average. The table came from immunoSEQ multiplex PCR; TCRdb's copy has only in-frame clones and leaves some out. The data show about 930,000 clones, 15% to 20% seen once. One heparinised draw of blood, averaging about 120 mL, came from each donor. The data are from a study of beta chain features in type 1 diabetes. Study results and limitations: Moderate but significant shortening of TCRB CDR3s was recorded in all four CD4+ subsets from Type 1 diabetes patients.

The sequencing input was naive CD4+ T cells from blood. V gene TRBV2 combines with J gene TRBJ2-2, with D possibly being TRBD2 (6 bases). The origin of this receptor is a woman younger than 30 in good health. In DNA form, the CDR3 reads TGTGCCAGCAGGGACTATTTAGGGGCCGGGGAGCTGTTTTTT. It codes for CASRDYLGAGELFF.